A selection of T cell receptor beta chains follows, all from one sample in a study of OX40 agonist ivuxolimab in advanced cancers. Libraries were prepared by immunoSEQ multiplex PCR; TCRdb keeps only in-frame clonotypes and omits some of them. The repertoire has some 33,000 clones, roughly 79% of them found once; the top ten carry approximately 21%. The input for sequencing was CD4+ or CD8+ T cells sorted from blood, taken in a trial of the OX40 agonist ivuxolimab. The receptors stem from an adult with an advanced solid tumor such as melanoma, head and neck, liver or kidney cancer. The CDR3 runs from the conserved cysteine through the conserved F or W. Fields, in order: CDR3 DNA, CDR3 protein, V gene, D gene, J gene, clone size, CDR3 length. The D gene is left open where the match is weak. A row's size may be missing; if present it is once, few, many or a size class.

TGTGCCAGCAGCTTTAGCGGGGGGGAGCCCCAGCATTTT,CASSFSGGEPQHF,TRBV5-4,NA,TRBJ1-5,NA,13
TGCGCCAGCAGGACGGGACTAGCGGGTCACCAGTACTTC,CASRTGLAGHQYF,TRBV10-2,TRBD2,TRBJ2-5,NA,13
TGTGCCAGCAGTTCTAGCGGGGAGGTCTCCTACAATGAGCAGTTCTTC,CASSSSGEVSYNEQFF,TRBV7-2,TRBD2,TRBJ2-1,NA,16
TGCGCCAGCAGCCAAGAAAGGATTAACTACGAGCAGTACTTC,CASSQERINYEQYF,TRBV4-1,NA,TRBJ2-7,medium-sized,14
TGTGCCAGCAGTTACCCCGCCCGGGAGCAAAACACTGAAGCTTTCTTT,CASSYPAREQNTEAFF,TRBV6-6,NA,TRBJ1-1,NA,16
TGTGCCAGCAGAGAGAGGGGGACAACCTACGAGCAGTACTTC,CASRERGTTYEQYF,TRBV11-2,NA,TRBJ2-7,NA,14
TGTGCCAGCAGCGTTTTCCACTCGAACACTGAAGCTTTCTTT,CASSVFHSNTEAFF,TRBV9,NA,TRBJ1-1,NA,14
TGTGCCAGCTTGGCTGGGGTCCAAGAGACCCAGTACTTC,CASLAGVQETQYF,TRBV18,NA,TRBJ2-5,NA,13
TGTGCCAGCAGTTGGCAGGGGGCGGGAAACACTGAAGCTTTCTTT,CASSWQGAGNTEAFF,TRBV6-5,TRBD1,TRBJ1-1,NA,15
TGTGCCAGCAAGATGACTAGCGGGATTCAGTTCTTC,CASKMTSGIQFF,TRBV21-1,NA,TRBJ2-1,few,12
TGTGCCAGCAGTAGACAGGGGGGGACCAATCAGCCCCAGCATTTT,CASSRQGGTNQPQHF,TRBV2,TRBD1,TRBJ1-5,few,15
TGTGCCAGCAGTTTGCGTCATAATTCACCCCTCCACTTT,CASSLRHNSPLHF,TRBV27,NA,TRBJ1-6,few,13
TGTGCCAGCAGCTTAGGTTATGCGGGGAGGGCTTACGAGCAGTACTTC,CASSLGYAGRAYEQYF,TRBV7-8,TRBD2,TRBJ2-7,NA,16
TGTGCCAGCAGCTTAGACAGGGGTGCGGGCGGGGGCTATGGCTACACCTTC,CASSLDRGAGGGYGYTF,TRBV7-2,TRBD1,TRBJ1-2,NA,17
TGCGCCAGCAGCGCAACCGGGACAGGGGGTTATGGCTACACCTTC,CASSATGTGGYGYTF,TRBV5-1,TRBD1,TRBJ1-2,NA,15
TGTGCCATCAGTGCCAGGGACAGCTACGAGCAGTACTTC,CAISARDSYEQYF,TRBV10-3,TRBD1,TRBJ2-7,NA,13
TGTGCCAGCAGTACCACGGGACAGGGCCACAATGAGCAGTTCTTC,CASSTTGQGHNEQFF,TRBV28,TRBD1,TRBJ2-1,NA,15
TGTGCCAGTCAGGGTGAAGTGGGCACTGAAGCTTTCTTT,CASQGEVGTEAFF,TRBV2,NA,TRBJ1-1,NA,13
TGTGCCAGCAGCTCAGGGTTAGCGGGAGGTCTCTACGAGCAGTACTTC,CASSSGLAGGLYEQYF,TRBV7-6,TRBD2,TRBJ2-7,NA,16
TGTGCCAGCAGCTTAACGGGGGTAGGCACAGATACGCAGTATTTT,CASSLTGVGTDTQYF,TRBV7-9,NA,TRBJ2-3,once,15
TGTGCCAGTCAGGAGCAGGAAAATCAGCCCCAGCATTTT,CASQEQENQPQHF,TRBV2,NA,TRBJ1-5,NA,13
TGTGCCAGCAGTGTAGGGGGCCAGGGGACGGAGACCCAGTACTTC,CASSVGGQGTETQYF,TRBV2,TRBD1,TRBJ2-5,NA,15
TGTGCCAGCAAGGGCGGCGCTGAAGCTTTCTTT,CASKGGAEAFF,TRBV28,NA,TRBJ1-1,NA,11
TGTGCCAGCAGTTACTCCCATGGCTACACCTTC,CASSYSHGYTF,TRBV6-5,NA,TRBJ1-2,once,11